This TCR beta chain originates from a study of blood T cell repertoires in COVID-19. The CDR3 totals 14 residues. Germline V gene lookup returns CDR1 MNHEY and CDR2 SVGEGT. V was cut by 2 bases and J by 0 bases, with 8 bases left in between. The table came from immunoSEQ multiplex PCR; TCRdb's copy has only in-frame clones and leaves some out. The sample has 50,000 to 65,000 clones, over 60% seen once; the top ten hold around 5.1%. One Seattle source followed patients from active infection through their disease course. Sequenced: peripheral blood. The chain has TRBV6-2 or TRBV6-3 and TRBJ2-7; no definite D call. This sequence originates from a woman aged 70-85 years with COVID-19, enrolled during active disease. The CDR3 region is CASSYARSSYEQYF. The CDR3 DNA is TGTGCCAGCAGTTACGCCAGAAGCTCCTACGAGCAGTACTTC.